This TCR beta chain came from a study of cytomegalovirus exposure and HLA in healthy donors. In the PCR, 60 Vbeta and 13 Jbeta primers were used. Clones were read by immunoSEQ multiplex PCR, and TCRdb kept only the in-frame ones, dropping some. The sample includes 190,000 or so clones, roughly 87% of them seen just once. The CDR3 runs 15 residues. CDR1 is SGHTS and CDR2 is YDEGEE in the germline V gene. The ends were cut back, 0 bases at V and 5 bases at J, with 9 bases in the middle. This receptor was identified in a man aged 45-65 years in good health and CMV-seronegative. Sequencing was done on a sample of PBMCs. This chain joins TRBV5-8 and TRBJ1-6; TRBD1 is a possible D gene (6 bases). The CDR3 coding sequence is TGTGCCAGCAGCTTGGGACAGGCGAATAATTCACCCCTCCACTTT. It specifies CASSLGQANNSPLHF.